This record looks at one T cell receptor beta chain sequence and its context. No antigen is known for it. The sample originates from a study of cytomegalovirus exposure and HLA in healthy donors. Generated by immunoSEQ multiplex PCR, the TCRdb table keeps only in-frame clones and is missing some. This sample has 110,000 or so clones, with more than 70% found just once. Per germline, CDR1 SGHRS and CDR2 YFSETQ. The CDR3 is made up of 15 amino acids. V was clipped by 4 bases and J by 0 bases, with 14 bases between them. Broader study findings: Cytomegalovirus status, reportedly, was diagnosed with high specificity and sensitivity by the classifier.

The sequencing sample was made of PBMCs. This TCR was recovered from a young woman in good health and CMV-seronegative. This chain connects TRBV5-1 to TRBJ2-7; the D gene is possibly TRBD2 (6 bases). The DNA for the CDR3 is TGCGCCAGCAGCCGGACCGCCGGGAGCTCCTACGAGCAGTACTTC. Protein: CASSRTAGSSYEQYF.